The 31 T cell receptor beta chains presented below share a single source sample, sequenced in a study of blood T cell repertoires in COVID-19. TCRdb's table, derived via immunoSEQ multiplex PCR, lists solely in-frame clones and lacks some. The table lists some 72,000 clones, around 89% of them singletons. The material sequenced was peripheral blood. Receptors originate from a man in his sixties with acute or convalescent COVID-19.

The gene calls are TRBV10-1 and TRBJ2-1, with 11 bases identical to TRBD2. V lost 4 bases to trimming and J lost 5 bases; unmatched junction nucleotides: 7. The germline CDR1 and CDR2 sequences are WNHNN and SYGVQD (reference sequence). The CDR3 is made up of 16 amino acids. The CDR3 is CASSGTGTSGNNEQFF. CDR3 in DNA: TGCGCCAGCAGTGGAACCGGGACTAGCGGAAACAATGAGCAGTTCTTC.

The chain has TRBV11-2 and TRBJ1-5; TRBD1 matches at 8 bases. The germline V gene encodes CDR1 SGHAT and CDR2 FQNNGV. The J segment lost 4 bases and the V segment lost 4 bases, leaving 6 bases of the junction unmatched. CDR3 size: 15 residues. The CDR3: CASSSGGQVNQPQHF. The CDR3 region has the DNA TGTGCCAGCAGCTCCGGGGGACAGGTGAATCAGCCCCAGCATTTT.

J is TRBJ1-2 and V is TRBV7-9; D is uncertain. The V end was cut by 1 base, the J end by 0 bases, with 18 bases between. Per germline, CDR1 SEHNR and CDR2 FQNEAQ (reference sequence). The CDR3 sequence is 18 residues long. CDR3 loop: CASSLGVGGRRPNYGYTF. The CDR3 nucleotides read TGTGCCAGCAGCTTAGGGGTAGGAGGGAGAAGGCCTAACTATGGCTACACCTTC.

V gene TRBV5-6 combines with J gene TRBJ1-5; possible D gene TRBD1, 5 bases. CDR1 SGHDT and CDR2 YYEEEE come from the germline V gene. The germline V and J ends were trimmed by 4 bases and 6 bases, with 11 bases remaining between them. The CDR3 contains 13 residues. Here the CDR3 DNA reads TGTGCCAGCAGCGTGGGGCAAACTCAGCCCCAGCATTTT. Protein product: CASSVGQTQPQHF.

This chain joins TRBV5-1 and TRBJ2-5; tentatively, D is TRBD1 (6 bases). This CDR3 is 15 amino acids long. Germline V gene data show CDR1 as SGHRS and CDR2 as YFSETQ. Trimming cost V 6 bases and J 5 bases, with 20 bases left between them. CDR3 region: CASTNRVGDRETQYF. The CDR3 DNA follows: TGCGCCAGCACCAACAGGGTGGGGGATCGTGAGACCCAGTACTTC.

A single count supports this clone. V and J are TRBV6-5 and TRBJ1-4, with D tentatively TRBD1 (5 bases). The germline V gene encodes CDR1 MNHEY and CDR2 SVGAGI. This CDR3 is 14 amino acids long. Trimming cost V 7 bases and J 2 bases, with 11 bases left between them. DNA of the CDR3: TGTGCCAGCAAACAGGTTGCCACTAATGAAAAACTGTTTTTT. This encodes CASKQVATNEKLFF.

The CDR3 protein is CASSLVQVPGELFF. In DNA, the CDR3 is TGTGCCAGCAGTCTGGTCCAGGTCCCCGGGGAGCTGTTTTTT. The chain combines TRBV5-4 with TRBJ2-2; D unclear. There are 14 residues in the CDR3. V lost 5 bases and J lost 6, with 14 bases in between. Germline V gene lookup returns CDR1 SGHNT and CDR2 YYREEE (reference sequence).

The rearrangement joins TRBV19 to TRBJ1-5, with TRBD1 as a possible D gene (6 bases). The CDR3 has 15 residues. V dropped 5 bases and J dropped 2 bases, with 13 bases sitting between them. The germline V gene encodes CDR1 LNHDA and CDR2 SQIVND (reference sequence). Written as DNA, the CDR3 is TGTGCCAGTAGTTCAGGGGCCGGGGGCAATCAGCCCCAGCATTTT. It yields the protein CASSSGAGGNQPQHF.

The CDR3 sequence is CASSLSGGDYGYTF. The CDR3 coding sequence is TGCGCCAGCAGCTTGTCAGGGGGAGACTATGGCTACACCTTC. This sequence joins TRBV5-1 and TRBJ1-2, with TRBD1 matching 7 bases. CDR3 size: 14 residues. Germline V lookup: CDR1 SGHRS, CDR2 YFSETQ. Germline trimming cut 1 base from V and 3 bases from J; bases unmatched to any gene: 3.

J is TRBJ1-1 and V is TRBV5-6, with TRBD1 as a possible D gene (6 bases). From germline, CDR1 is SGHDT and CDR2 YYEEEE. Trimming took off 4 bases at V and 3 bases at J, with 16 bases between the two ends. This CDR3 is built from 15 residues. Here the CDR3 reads CASSLLWGPDTEAFF. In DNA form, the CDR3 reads TGTGCCAGCAGCCTACTCTGGGGGCCGGACACTGAAGCTTTCTTT.

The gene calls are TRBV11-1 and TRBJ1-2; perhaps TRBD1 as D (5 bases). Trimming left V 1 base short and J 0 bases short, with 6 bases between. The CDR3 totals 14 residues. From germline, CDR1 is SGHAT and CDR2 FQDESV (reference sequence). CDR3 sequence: CASSLGQSNYGYTF. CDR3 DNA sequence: TGTGCCAGCAGCTTAGGACAGTCTAACTATGGCTACACCTTC.

CDR3 sequence: CASSNSGLAGTGELFF. Written as DNA, the CDR3 is TGTGCCAGCAGCAACTCGGGACTAGCAGGCACCGGGGAGCTGTTTTTT. This chain connects TRBV5-8 to TRBJ2-2, with 9 bases lining up with TRBD2. The ends lost 4 bases at V and 4 bases at J; junction bases unmatched: 8. This CDR3 has 16 amino acids. In germline, CDR1 is SGHTS, CDR2 YDEGEE.

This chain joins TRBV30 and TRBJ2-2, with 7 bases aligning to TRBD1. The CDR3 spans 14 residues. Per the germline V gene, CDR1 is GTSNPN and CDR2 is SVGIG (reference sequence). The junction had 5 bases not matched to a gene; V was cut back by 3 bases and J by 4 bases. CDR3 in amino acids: CAWRRDSGTGELFF. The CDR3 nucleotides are TGTGCCTGGAGGAGGGACAGTGGCACCGGGGAGCTGTTTTTT.

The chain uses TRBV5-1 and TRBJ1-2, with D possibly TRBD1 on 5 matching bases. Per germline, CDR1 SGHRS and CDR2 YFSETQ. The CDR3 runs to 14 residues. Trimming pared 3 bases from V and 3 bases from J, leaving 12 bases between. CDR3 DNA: TGCGCCAGCAGCTCAGGGTCTGGCGACTATGGCTACACCTTC. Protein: CASSSGSGDYGYTF.

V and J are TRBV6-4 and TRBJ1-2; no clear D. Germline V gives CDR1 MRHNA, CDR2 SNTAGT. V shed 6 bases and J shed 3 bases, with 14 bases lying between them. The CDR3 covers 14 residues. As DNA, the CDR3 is TGTGCCAGCAGCCCCTCCGGGGAGTACTATGGCTACACCTTC. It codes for CASSPSGEYYGYTF.

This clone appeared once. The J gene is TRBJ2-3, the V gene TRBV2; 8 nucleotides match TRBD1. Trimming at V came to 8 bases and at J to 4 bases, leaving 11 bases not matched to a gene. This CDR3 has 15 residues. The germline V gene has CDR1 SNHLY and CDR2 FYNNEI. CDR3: CASAKNRGWADTQYF. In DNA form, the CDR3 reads TGTGCCAGCGCAAAGAACAGGGGGTGGGCAGATACGCAGTATTTT.

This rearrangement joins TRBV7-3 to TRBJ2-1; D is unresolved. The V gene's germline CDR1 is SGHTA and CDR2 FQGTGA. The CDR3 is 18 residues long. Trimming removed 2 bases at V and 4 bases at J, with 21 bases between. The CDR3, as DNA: TGTGCCAGCAGCTTAGGGCTAATGGGCGACCATCGGTACAATGAGCAGTTCTTC. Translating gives CASSLGLMGDHRYNEQFF.

In DNA form, the CDR3 reads TGTGCCAGCAGTTTACTTCAGGGGGTCCAAGAGACCCAGTACTTC. Translating it yields CASSLLQGVQETQYF. The chain is built from TRBV27 and TRBJ2-5, with TRBD1 identical over 7 bases. Per the germline V gene, CDR1 is MNHEY and CDR2 is SMNVEV (reference sequence). V gave up 2 bases and J gave up 1 base; unmatched junction bases: 4. This CDR3 spans 15 amino acids.

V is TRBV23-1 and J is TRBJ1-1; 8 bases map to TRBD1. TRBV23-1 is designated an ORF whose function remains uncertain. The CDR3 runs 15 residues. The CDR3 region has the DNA TGCGCACACTTTTCGGCCGGACAGGGAAGGACTGAAGCTTTCTTT. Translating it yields CAHFSAGQGRTEAFF.

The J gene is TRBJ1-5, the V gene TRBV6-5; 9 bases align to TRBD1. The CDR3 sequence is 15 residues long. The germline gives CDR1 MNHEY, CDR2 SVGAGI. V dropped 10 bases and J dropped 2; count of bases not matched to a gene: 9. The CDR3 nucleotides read TGTGCCACCTCTCTGGACAGGGGAGGCAATCAGCCCCAGCATTTT. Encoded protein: CATSLDRGGNQPQHF.

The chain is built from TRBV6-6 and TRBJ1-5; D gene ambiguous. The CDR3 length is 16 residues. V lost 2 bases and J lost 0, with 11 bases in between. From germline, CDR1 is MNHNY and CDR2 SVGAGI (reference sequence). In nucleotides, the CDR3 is TGTGCCAGCAGTTACGGCAACCCTTATAGCAATCAGCCCCAGCATTTT. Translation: CASSYGNPYSNQPQHF.

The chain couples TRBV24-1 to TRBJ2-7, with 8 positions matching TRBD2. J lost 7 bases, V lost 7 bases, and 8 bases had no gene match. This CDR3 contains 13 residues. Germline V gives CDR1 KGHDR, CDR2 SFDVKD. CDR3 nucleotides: TGTGCCACCAGCGCCGGGACTAGGAGGGAGCAGTACTTC. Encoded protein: CATSAGTRREQYF.

The CDR3 spells CASSLGQGTNEKLFF. The DNA of the CDR3 is TGCGCCAGCAGCCTGGGACAGGGGACTAATGAAAAACTGTTTTTT. The chain joins TRBV4-1 to TRBJ1-4, with TRBD1 matching over 10 bases. The CDR3 sequence is 15 residues long. Trimming took 4 bases from V and 2 from J; bases not matched to a gene: 1. The germline V gene has CDR1 MGHRA and CDR2 YSYEKL.

The CDR3 bases are TGTGCCAGCAGTCTCGGACTAGCGGGAGTTGAGCAGTACTTC. Translating it yields CASSLGLAGVEQYF. This chain connects TRBV27 to TRBJ2-7, with TRBD2 matching over 13 bases. There are 14 residues in the CDR3. With 5 bases clipped from V and 7 bases from J, the junction kept 5 bases outside the gene matches. The germline gives CDR1 MNHEY, CDR2 SMNVEV (reference sequence).

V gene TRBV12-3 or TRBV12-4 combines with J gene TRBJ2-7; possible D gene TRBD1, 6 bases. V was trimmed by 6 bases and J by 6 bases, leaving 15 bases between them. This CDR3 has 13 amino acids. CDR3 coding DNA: TGTGCCAGCAGCCTACAGGGCGGACGCGAGCAGTACTTC. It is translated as CASSLQGGREQYF.

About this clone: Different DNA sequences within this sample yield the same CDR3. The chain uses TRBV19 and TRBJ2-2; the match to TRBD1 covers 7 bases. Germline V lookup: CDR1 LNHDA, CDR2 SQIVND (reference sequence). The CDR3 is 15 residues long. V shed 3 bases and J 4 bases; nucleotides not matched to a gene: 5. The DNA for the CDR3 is TGTGCCAGTAGTATCACAGGGGATAGCACCGGGGAGCTGTTTTTT. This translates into CASSITGDSTGELFF.

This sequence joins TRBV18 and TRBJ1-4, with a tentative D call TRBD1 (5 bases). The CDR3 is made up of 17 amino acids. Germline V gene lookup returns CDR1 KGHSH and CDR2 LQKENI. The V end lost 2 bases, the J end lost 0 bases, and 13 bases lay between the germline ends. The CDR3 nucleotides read TGTGCCAGCTCACCAAGGCGCGGACAAACAACTAATGAAAAACTGTTTTTT. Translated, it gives CASSPRRGQTTNEKLFF.

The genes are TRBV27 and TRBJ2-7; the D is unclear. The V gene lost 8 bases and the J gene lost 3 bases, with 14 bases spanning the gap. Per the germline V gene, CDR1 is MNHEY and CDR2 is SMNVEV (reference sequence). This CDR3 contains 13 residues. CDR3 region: CASSSRSRYEQYF. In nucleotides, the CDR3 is TGTGCCAGCTCGTCGAGGAGCCGCTACGAGCAGTACTTC.

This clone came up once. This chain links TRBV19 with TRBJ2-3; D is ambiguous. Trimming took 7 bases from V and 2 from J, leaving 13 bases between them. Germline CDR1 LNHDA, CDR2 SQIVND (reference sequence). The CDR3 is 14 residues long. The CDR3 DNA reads TGTGCCAGTACCCAGATCCATACCACAGATACGCAGTATTTT. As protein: CASTQIHTTDTQYF. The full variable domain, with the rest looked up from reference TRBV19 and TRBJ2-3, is DGGITQSPKYLFRKEGQNVTLSCEQNLNHDAMYWYRQDPGQGLRLIYYSQIVNDFQKGDIAEGYSVSREKKESFPLTVTSAQKNPTAFYLCASTQIHTTDTQYFGPGTRLTVL.

DNA of the CDR3: TGTGCCAGCAGTTCGACAGGGGGGACCTCCTACGAGCAGTACTTC. It encodes CASSSTGGTSYEQYF. The V gene is TRBV28, the J gene TRBJ2-7; 9 bases are a match to TRBD1. Germline assignment: CDR1 MDHEN and CDR2 SYDVKM. V shed 4 bases and J 0 bases; nucleotides not matched to a gene: 4. This CDR3 is 15 amino acids long.

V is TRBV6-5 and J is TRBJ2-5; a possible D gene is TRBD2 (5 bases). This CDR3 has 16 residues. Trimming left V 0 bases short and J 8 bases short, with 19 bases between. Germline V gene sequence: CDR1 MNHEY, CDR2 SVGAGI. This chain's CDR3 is CASSYSAGVKQGTQYF. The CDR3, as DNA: TGTGCCAGCAGTTACTCAGCCGGGGTAAAGCAAGGAACCCAGTACTTC.